This T cell receptor (beta chain) comes out of a study of shared clonotypes between healthy human individuals. Study information: For every donor, three CD4 naive, three CD4 memory, two CD8 naive and one CD8 memory plates were used.

The CDR3 spans 16 residues. Trimming took off 3 bases at V and 0 bases at J, with 12 bases between the two ends. Germline-derived CDR1 and CDR2 are MNHNS and SASEGT. Naive CD8 cells, CD45RO-negative and positively selected for CCR7, excluded terminally differentiated effector memory CD45RA+ cells. Concerning this clone: The antigen is not known.

Study-level points and caveats: Relative to their counterparts shared across all four donors, non-shared clonotypes exhibited diminished generation probabilities.

Sequencing was performed with immunoSEQ multiplex PCR; in TCRdb, only in-frame clones are kept and a portion is missing. Among roughly 2.1 million clones listed, 93% were seen once. The sequenced material came from naive CD8+ T cells from PBMCs. The V and J genes are TRBV6-1 and TRBJ2-1; a weak D match, TRBD2 (5 bases). This receptor was identified in a man aged 18 to 29 in good health. Some clones in this sample may be carry-over from other donors' samples. The CDR3 region has the DNA TGTGCCAGCAGTGATCGGGGTGATAGCTCCTACAATGAGCAGTTCTTC. This translates into CASSDRGDSSYNEQFF.